A selection of T cell receptor beta chains follows, all from one sample in a study of regulatory T cells in long-lasting Graves disease. MiXCR, applied by TCRdb to the multiplex PCR reads, yields one record per CDR3 protein. The sample has 310,000 or so distinct CDR3 sequences, 15% to 20% seen once; the top ten hold 29%. This specimen consisted of peripheral blood mononuclear cells (PBMCs), obtained when the disease was refractory, from a patient treated with antithyroid drugs. The source of these receptors is a female donor with Graves disease. CDR3s include the opening cysteine and the closing phenylalanine or tryptophan. D genes are given only for firm matches. Clone size is shown for a subset of rows, as once, few, many or a class of expanded clone.

abundance	v_gene	d_gene	j_gene	CDR3nt	CDR3aa
many	TRBV28	.	TRBJ1-4	TGTGCCAGCAGTTTAGGGGGGATGGTAGGGGCCGGCAATGAAAAACTGTTTTTT	CASSLGGMVGAGNEKLFF
.	TRBV10-3	.	TRBJ1-1	TGTGCCATCGGGCCCGGGCACAACACTAAAGCTTTCTTT	CAIGPGHNTKAFF
many	TRBV5-1	.	TRBJ1-1	TGCGCCAGCAGCTTGGTTGCGGGGGCGAATCGCGCTGAAGCTTTCTTT	CASSLVAGANRAEAFF
.	TRBV4-1	.	TRBJ1-5	TGCGCCAGCAGCCAAGGAGATGTCAGCCTACCGAATCAGCCCCAGCATTTT	CASSQGDVSLPNQPQHF
many	TRBV5-1	TRBD1	TRBJ1-1	TGCGCCAGCAGCGCCGGGACAGGGACTGAAGCTTTCTTT	CASSAGTGTEAFF
.	TRBV2	.	TRBJ2-7	TGTGCCAGCGGTTGGGGTTACGAGCAGTACTTC	CASGWGYEQYF
many	TRBV5-1	.	TRBJ2-2	TGCGCCAGCAGCCCTGGATGGGGGGAAGGGACCGGGGAGCTGTTTTTT	CASSPGWGEGTGELFF
few	TRBV5-1	TRBD2	TRBJ2-5	TGCGCCAGCAGCTCCAGGACTAGTCGAGAGACCCAGTACTTC	CASSSRTSRETQYF
few	TRBV5-1	.	TRBJ2-3	TGCGCCAGCAGCTTCGGAAGGGGGGAGACAGATACGCAGTATTTT	CASSFGRGETDTQYF
many	TRBV6-5	.	TRBJ2-5	TGTGCCAGCAGTTATTTAGAGACCCAGTACTTC	CASSYLETQYF
many	TRBV10-3	TRBD1	TRBJ1-5	TGTGCCACCGGGGACAGGGAGAATCAGCCCCAGCATTTT	CATGDRENQPQHF
few	TRBV3-1	TRBD2	TRBJ2-5	TGTGCCAGCAGCCACCAAGGACTAGCGGGCCCTGGGGCCCAGTACTTC	CASSHQGLAGPGAQYF
many	TRBV15	.	TRBJ1-4	TGTGCCACCAGCAGAGGAGGGGTAGGGGAAAAACTGTTTTTT	CATSRGGVGEKLFF
.	TRBV7-2	.	TRBJ1-1	TGTGCCAGCAGCCCAAACTCCGGGTTTGAAGCTTTCTTT	CASSPNSGFEAFF
many	TRBV11-2	TRBD1	TRBJ2-7	TGTGCCAGCAGCGGGGACAGGGGCCAATACGAGCAGTACTTC	CASSGDRGQYEQYF
.	TRBV20-1	.	TRBJ2-7	TGCAGTGCTCGACTAGTTAGCTCCTACGAGCAGTACTTC	CSARLVSSYEQYF
many	TRBV7-8	TRBD1	TRBJ1-1	TGTGCCAGCAGCCTCCCCCCCCGGGACAGGGGGCGGGGCACTGAAGCTTTCTTT	CASSLPPRDRGRGTEAFF
many	TRBV3-1	.	TRBJ2-6	TGTGCCAGCAGCCAAGGGGACACGCGACGCTCTGGGGCCAACGTCCTGACTTTC	CASSQGDTRRSGANVLTF
few	TRBV10-3	.	TRBJ1-5	TGTGCCATCAGTGAGTCGGGAGGGGAGGTGCAGCCCCAGCATTTT	CAISESGGEVQPQHF
many	TRBV11-2	.	TRBJ1-6	TGTGCCAGCAGCTTAGAAGGTCATTCACCCCTCCACTTT	CASSLEGHSPLHF
few	TRBV15	.	TRBJ1-5	TGTGCCACCAGCAGACCGGATAATCAGCCCCAGCATTTT	CATSRPDNQPQHF
many	TRBV7-2	TRBD1	TRBJ2-5	TGTGCCAGCAGCTTCCCACAGGGGGCATGGCAAGAGACCCAGTACTTC	CASSFPQGAWQETQYF
many	TRBV28	TRBD1	TRBJ1-1	TGTGCCAGCACCCCGGGACAGGGGACTGAAGCTTTCTTT	CASTPGQGTEAFF
many	TRBV28	TRBD1	TRBJ2-2	TGTGCCAGCAGCCGACAGGGTCTTAACACCGGGGAGCTGTTTTTT	CASSRQGLNTGELFF
.	TRBV7-9	TRBD1	TRBJ1-4	TGTGCCAGCAGCCTGTTGGACAGGGTAAATGAAAAACTGTTTTTT	CASSLLDRVNEKLFF
many	TRBV29-1	.	TRBJ1-2	TGCAGCGTTGAGAAAGGATCTATCGTCGGCTACACCTTC	CSVEKGSIVGYTF
many	TRBV5-1	.	TRBJ2-7	TGCGCCAGCAGCTTGGTCTCCCCTACCAACGAGCAGTACTTC	CASSLVSPTNEQYF
many	TRBV2	.	TRBJ1-2	TGTGCCAGCAGTGAATATAGGACGGATTTGGGCTACACCTTC	CASSEYRTDLGYTF
.	TRBV19	TRBD1	TRBJ1-4	TGTGCCAGCAAGACCAGGACAGGGGTAGAAAAACTGTTTTTT	CASKTRTGVEKLFF
.	TRBV27	.	TRBJ2-1	TGTGCCAGCAATTGGGGGAGCTCCTACAATGAGCAGTTCTTC	CASNWGSSYNEQFF
few	TRBV27	.	TRBJ2-2	TGTGCCAGCAGTTTTCATCAGTGGAAGGACAACCCGAACACCGGGGAGCTGTTTTTT	CASSFHQWKDNPNTGELFF
many	TRBV19	TRBD1	TRBJ1-2	TGTGCCAGTACATTCCGGGACAGCAAGAACTATGGCTACACCTTC	CASTFRDSKNYGYTF
.	TRBV10-3	.	TRBJ2-2	TGTGCCATCAGGGCGCTCAGGGGGGGTAGCGGGCCCAACACCGGGGAGCTGTTTTTT	CAIRALRGGSGPNTGELFF
many	TRBV28	TRBD2	TRBJ2-7	TGTGCCAGCAGCTCCTCCATCCCTAGCGGGATGAGGGTGTTC	CASSSSIPSGMRVF
many	TRBV27	.	TRBJ1-1	TGTGCCAGCAGTTTATTGCTACCAAACACTGAAGCTTTCTTT	CASSLLLPNTEAFF
many	TRBV7-9	.	TRBJ2-5	TGTGCCAGCAGCTCCCCAAGGGGCCAAGAGACCCAGTACTTC	CASSSPRGQETQYF
few	TRBV5-6	.	TRBJ1-1	TGTGCCAGCAGCTTGACAGGACCTCAGGTTGAAGCTTTCTTT	CASSLTGPQVEAFF
.	TRBV19	TRBD1	TRBJ1-6	TGTGCCAGTAGTATTAGAGGGCGACAGGGTGGCAATTCACCCCTCCACTTT	CASSIRGRQGGNSPLHF
few	TRBV19	TRBD1	TRBJ1-1	TGTGCCAGTAGTACCTCCGGGACAGGGGTGATGAACACTGAAGCTTTCTTT	CASSTSGTGVMNTEAFF
.	TRBV11-1	TRBD1	TRBJ1-1	TGTGCCAGCAGGGCCGGGACAGGATCCTCCGGGTCTGAAGCTTTCTTT	CASRAGTGSSGSEAFF
.	TRBV5-1	.	TRBJ1-6	TGCGCCAGCAGCTTGGGAGTCGGGGTCGATAATTCACCCCTCCACTTT	CASSLGVGVDNSPLHF
few	TRBV20-1	.	TRBJ1-5	TGCAGTGCTAGTACTACTGTCTGGGGCGATCAGCCCCAGCATTTT	CSASTTVWGDQPQHF
many	TRBV6-1	TRBD1	TRBJ1-1	TGTGCCAGCAGTGGGGACAGGGGGCAATCTGAAGCTTTCTTT	CASSGDRGQSEAFF
few	TRBV9	TRBD1	TRBJ1-4	TGTGCCAGCAGCGGTTCCGGGACAGCATTTGAAAAACTGTTTTTT	CASSGSGTAFEKLFF
many	TRBV4-3	TRBD1	TRBJ1-2	TGCGCCAGCAGCCCTTTAGGGACAGGGAACTATGGCTACACCTTC	CASSPLGTGNYGYTF
.	TRBV11-2	TRBD2	TRBJ2-2	TGTGCCAGCAGCTCGGGACTAGCGGGAGTGGGAAACACCGGGGAGCTGTTTTTT	CASSSGLAGVGNTGELFF
many	TRBV20-1	TRBD2	TRBJ2-7	TGCAGTGCTAGAGATTGGGGGAGGGCCCCCGAGCAGTACTTC	CSARDWGRAPEQYF
.	TRBV6-1	TRBD1	TRBJ1-1	TGTGCCAGCACCCCAGGGGGGGGGGCATGGACTGAAGCTTTCTTT	CASTPGGGAWTEAFF
many	TRBV7-2	TRBD2	TRBJ2-5	TGTGCCAGCAGCCAAGGGGGACTAGCGAAGACCCAGTACTTC	CASSQGGLAKTQYF
.	TRBV29-1	.	TRBJ1-2	TGCAGCGTTGTCCCAAGGGGCGGGCTGGACTATGGCTACACCTTC	CSVVPRGGLDYGYTF
many	TRBV6-2/TRBV6-3	.	TRBJ2-5	TGTGCCAGCAGTTACCTGGGACTAGAGACCCAGTACTTC	CASSYLGLETQYF
.	TRBV18	.	TRBJ2-7	TGTGCCAGCTCACCAGGACAAAATCCCTACGAGCAGTACTTC	CASSPGQNPYEQYF